The present T cell receptor (beta chain) was sequenced within a study of CXCR3-negative and CXCR3-positive naive CD8 T cells (dated by TCRdb to the late 2010s). Background for the entire study: In total, about 135 million TRB reads were obtained, or roughly 1.5 +/- 0.3 million reads per library. The diversity and physicochemical repertoire analyses included eleven to twelve donors pooled from two independent experiments. Naive subsets from 5 or 6 donors and memory cells from 3 donors were included in the TRBV-TRBJ cluster analysis. The investigation overall reported the following: Similar TRBV-TRBJ usage was shown by naive CXCR3-negative and CXCR3-positive cells from the same donor, whereas distinct patterns were shown by memory cells. Comparably high repertoire diversity was found in both naive subsets, whereas much lower repertoire diversity was found in memory CD8+ T cells. Because CXCR3 expression was partially decreased after cryopreservation, freshly isolated PBMCs were used for most assays. Because surface CD5, which has been linked to self-reactivity in mice, was comparable between naive subsets, TCR interaction strength was also inferred from TRB CDR3 physicochemical properties. TRB CDR3s from CXCR3-positive naive cells showed higher hydrophobicity (lower Kidera factor 4), lower energy, and higher strength and volume indices than CXCR3-negative naive cells.

For every CD8+ T cell subset, 300,000 cells were flow-sorted straight into RLT lysis buffer, and each subset was sorted in triplicate. To exclude memory contaminants, naive CD8+ T cells were stringently defined as CD45RO-CCR7+CD27+CD95-. Peripheral blood mononuclear cells were isolated from buffy coats using standard density gradient centrifugation. A FACSAria III was used to flow-sort naive CXCR3-negative and CXCR3-positive CD8+ T cells. Total RNA was extracted from sorted cells with an RNeasy Mini Kit. The CDR3 spans 17 residues, from the cysteine through the phenylalanine. The DNA sequence is not available. The germline V gene supplies CDR1 LGHNA and CDR2 YSLEER. Details on this clonotype: There is no known antigen for this receptor.

TCRdb shows the sequencer as NextSeq 550. The Human TCR Profiling Kit (MiLaboratory) was used to prepare UMI-labeled 5' RACE TRB cDNA libraries. cDNA synthesis used the entire amount of extracted RNA, and PCR amplification then used the entire amount of cDNA produced. Libraries were prepared in parallel using an identical number of PCR cycles. Per the original workflow: MIGEC and MiXCR extracted about 53,000 +/- 10,000 unique UMI-labeled TRB cDNA molecules per library, requiring at least two reads per UMI. On average, roughly 40,000 +/- 10,000 functional in-frame TRB CDR3 nucleotide clonotypes lacking stop codons were found per library. After each sample was downsampled to 5000 UMI-labeled TRB molecules, VDJtools was used to calculate diversity metrics such as normalized Shannon-Wiener and Chao1. VDJtools was used to calculate clonotype-size-weighted physicochemical properties of the central five CDR3 residues, namely interaction energy, strength, volume and Kidera factor 4. The reads were reprocessed in TCRdb, with one entry per CDR3 protein sequence and no accompanying DNA. TCRdb's processing, not the study's, gives the V and J calls here. The sample's own table lists around 61,000 distinct CDR3 sequences. The ten largest clones capture approximately 0.76% of the sample.

This sequence was found in a human donor in good health. Some clones in this sample may be carry-over from other donors' samples. Recombination joined TRBV4-3 with TRBJ2-3; checking the TCRdb D call of TRBD1 is not possible without DNA. The sample consisted of naive CXCR3+ CD8+ T cells from blood. The sample's cell subset or site, from its label and the paper: CD45RO-CCR7+CD27+CD95- naive CD8+ T cells expressing CXCR3 (TNR3+). The CDR3 is CASSQDRGQGPTDTQYF.